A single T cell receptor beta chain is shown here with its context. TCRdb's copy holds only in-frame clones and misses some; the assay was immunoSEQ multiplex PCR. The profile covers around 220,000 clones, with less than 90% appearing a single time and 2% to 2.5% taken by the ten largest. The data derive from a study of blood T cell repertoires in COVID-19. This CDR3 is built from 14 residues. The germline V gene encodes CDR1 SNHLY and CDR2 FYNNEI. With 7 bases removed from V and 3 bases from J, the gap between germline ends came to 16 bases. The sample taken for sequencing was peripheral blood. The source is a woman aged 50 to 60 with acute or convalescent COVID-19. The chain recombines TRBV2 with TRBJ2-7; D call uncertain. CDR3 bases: TGTGCCAGCAAGAAAGAGGCCAGAAGCTACGAGCAGTACTTC. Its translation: CASKKEARSYEQYF.